These T cell receptor beta chains were read from a single sample in a study of control samples from healthy donors and cancer patients. Sequencing was performed with immunoSEQ multiplex PCR; in TCRdb, only in-frame clones are kept and a portion is missing. The sample lists some 30,000 clones, 90% to 95% occurring once. Sequenced material: PBMCs. These TCRs come from a man aged 45-60 years with lung cancer. CDR3s include the opening cysteine and the closing phenylalanine or tryptophan. D genes are given only for firm matches. The listing skips clone size in some rows; elsewhere it reads once, few, many or a size class.

clone size: -
J gene: TRBJ2-5
V gene: TRBV13
D gene: -
CDR3 protein: CASSLGDIGKETQYF

clone size: -
J gene: TRBJ2-1
V gene: TRBV27
D gene: -
CDR3 protein: CASSDRDGYNEQFF

clone size: -
J gene: TRBJ2-3
V gene: TRBV6-2/TRBV6-3
D gene: TRBD2
CDR3 protein: CASSYSKPGLAFTDTQYF

clone size: -
J gene: TRBJ2-3
V gene: TRBV2
D gene: -
CDR3 protein: CASSDLGRATDTQYF

clone size: -
J gene: TRBJ1-1
V gene: TRBV2
D gene: -
CDR3 protein: CASSAGLNTEAFF

clone size: once
J gene: TRBJ2-4
V gene: TRBV19
D gene: -
CDR3 protein: CASSILTGMTKNIQYF

clone size: once
J gene: TRBJ2-2
V gene: TRBV15
D gene: -
CDR3 protein: CATSTGDGELFF

clone size: -
J gene: TRBJ2-7
V gene: TRBV12-5
D gene: TRBD1
CDR3 protein: CASGRTGTGTYEQYF

clone size: -
J gene: TRBJ1-1
V gene: TRBV2
D gene: -
CDR3 protein: CASSDRGAANTEAFF

clone size: -
J gene: TRBJ1-5
V gene: TRBV5-1
D gene: -
CDR3 protein: CASSLDRSQPQHF

clone size: -
J gene: TRBJ2-5
V gene: TRBV7-2
D gene: -
CDR3 protein: CASSLQGRFQETQYF

clone size: -
J gene: TRBJ2-7
V gene: TRBV5-1
D gene: -
CDR3 protein: CASSLDQDTYEQYF

clone size: -
J gene: TRBJ1-2
V gene: TRBV7-9
D gene: -
CDR3 protein: CASSLAGHYGYTF

clone size: -
J gene: TRBJ2-3
V gene: TRBV28
D gene: TRBD1
CDR3 protein: CASSPRDRAPDTQYF

clone size: -
J gene: TRBJ1-6
V gene: TRBV27
D gene: -
CDR3 protein: CASTESSDGGRRALHF

clone size: -
J gene: TRBJ1-3
V gene: TRBV4-3
D gene: -
CDR3 protein: CASSQDLTGTSGNTIYF

clone size: -
J gene: TRBJ1-5
V gene: TRBV10-3
D gene: -
CDR3 protein: CAISESPQGRRGTGNQPQHF

clone size: -
J gene: TRBJ2-5
V gene: TRBV3-1/TRBV3-2
D gene: TRBD2
CDR3 protein: CASREAGGKETQYF

clone size: -
J gene: TRBJ2-1
V gene: TRBV3-1/TRBV3-2
D gene: -
CDR3 protein: CASSPLFRPDNEQFF

clone size: -
J gene: TRBJ1-6
V gene: TRBV2
D gene: TRBD1
CDR3 protein: CASRAWQGASSPLHF

clone size: -
J gene: TRBJ1-3
V gene: TRBV5-4
D gene: -
CDR3 protein: CASSPASPGQINTIYF

clone size: once
J gene: TRBJ2-5
V gene: TRBV19
D gene: -
CDR3 protein: CASSIGREETQYF

clone size: -
J gene: TRBJ1-4
V gene: TRBV19
D gene: TRBD1
CDR3 protein: CASGQAEKLFF

clone size: -
J gene: TRBJ1-2
V gene: TRBV5-1
D gene: -
CDR3 protein: CASSLEPTGNYGYTF

clone size: -
J gene: TRBJ1-1
V gene: TRBV6-6
D gene: TRBD1
CDR3 protein: CASLPETGLTEAFF

clone size: -
J gene: TRBJ2-1
V gene: TRBV20-1
D gene: -
CDR3 protein: CSAGYNEQFF

clone size: -
J gene: TRBJ1-1
V gene: TRBV6-4
D gene: -
CDR3 protein: CASSDSGENTEAFF

clone size: -
J gene: TRBJ2-5
V gene: TRBV7-3
D gene: -
CDR3 protein: CASSPNGTPQETQYF

clone size: -
J gene: TRBJ1-2
V gene: TRBV7-9
D gene: -
CDR3 protein: CASGRTNYGYTF

clone size: few
J gene: TRBJ1-2
V gene: TRBV24-1
D gene: TRBD1
CDR3 protein: CATSETGIGGYTF

clone size: -
J gene: TRBJ2-7
V gene: TRBV28
D gene: TRBD2
CDR3 protein: CASSSNLLAGLEQYF

clone size: once
J gene: TRBJ2-7
V gene: TRBV11-1
D gene: -
CDR3 protein: CASSLVRGYEQYF

clone size: few
J gene: TRBJ2-2
V gene: TRBV5-5
D gene: TRBD2
CDR3 protein: CASSLATGGASTGELFF

clone size: -
J gene: TRBJ2-1
V gene: TRBV7-8
D gene: TRBD2
CDR3 protein: CASSPGRGGRDEQFF

clone size: -
J gene: TRBJ2-7
V gene: TRBV5-8
D gene: -
CDR3 protein: CASSLESYEQYF